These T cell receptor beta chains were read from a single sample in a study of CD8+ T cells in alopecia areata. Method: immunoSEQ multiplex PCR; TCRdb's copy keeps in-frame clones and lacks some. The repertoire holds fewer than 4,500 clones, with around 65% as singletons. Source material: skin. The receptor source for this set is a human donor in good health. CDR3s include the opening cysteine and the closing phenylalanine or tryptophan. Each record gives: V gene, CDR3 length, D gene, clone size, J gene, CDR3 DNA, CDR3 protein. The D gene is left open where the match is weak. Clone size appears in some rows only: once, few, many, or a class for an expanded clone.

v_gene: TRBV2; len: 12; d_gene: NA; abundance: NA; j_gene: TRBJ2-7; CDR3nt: TGTGCCAGCAGTGAAGGGTGGTACGAGCAGTACTTC; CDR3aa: CASSEGWYEQYF
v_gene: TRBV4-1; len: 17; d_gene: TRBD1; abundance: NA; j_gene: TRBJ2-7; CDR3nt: TGCGCCAGCAGCCACCTACTGGGGACAGGGACGGCCTACGAGCAGTACTTC; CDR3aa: CASSHLLGTGTAYEQYF
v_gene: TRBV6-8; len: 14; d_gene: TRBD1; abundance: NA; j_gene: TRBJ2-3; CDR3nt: TGTGCCAGCGGTGAAGGACAGGGGGCAGATACGCAGTATTTT; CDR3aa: CASGEGQGADTQYF
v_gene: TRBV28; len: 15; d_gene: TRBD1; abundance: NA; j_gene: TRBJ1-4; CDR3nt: TGTGCCAGCAGTTTAGAACAGGGGGCGAATGAAAAACTGTTTTTT; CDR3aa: CASSLEQGANEKLFF
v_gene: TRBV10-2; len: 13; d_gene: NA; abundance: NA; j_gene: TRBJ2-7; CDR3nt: TGCGCCAGCACAAAAACAGCGGACTACGAGCAGTACTTC; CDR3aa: CASTKTADYEQYF
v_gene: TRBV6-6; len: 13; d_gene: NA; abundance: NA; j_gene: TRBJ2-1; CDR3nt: TGTGCCAGCAGTTACTCGATTCGGGTTGAGCAGTTCTTC; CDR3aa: CASSYSIRVEQFF
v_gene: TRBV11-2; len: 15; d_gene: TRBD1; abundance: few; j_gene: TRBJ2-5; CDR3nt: TGTGCCAGCAGCGGGAGGACAGGGGGCGAAGAGACCCAGTACTTC; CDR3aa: CASSGRTGGEETQYF
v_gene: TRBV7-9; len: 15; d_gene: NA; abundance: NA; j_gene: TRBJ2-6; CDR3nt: TGTGCCAGCAGCTTCGGCCTGGGACCGTCCAACGTCCTGACTTTC; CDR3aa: CASSFGLGPSNVLTF
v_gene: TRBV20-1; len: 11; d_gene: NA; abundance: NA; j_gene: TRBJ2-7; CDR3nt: TGCAGTGCTTTAAAAACCTACGAGCAGTACTTC; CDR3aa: CSALKTYEQYF
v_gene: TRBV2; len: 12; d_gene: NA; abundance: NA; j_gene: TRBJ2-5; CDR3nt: TGTGCCAGCAGTGTCCGGGTGGAGACCCAGTACTTC; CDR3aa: CASSVRVETQYF
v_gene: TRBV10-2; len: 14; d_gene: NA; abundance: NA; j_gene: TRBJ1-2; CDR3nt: TGCGCCAGCAGTGAGTCGAGCGATGTATATGGCTACACCTTC; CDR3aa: CASSESSDVYGYTF
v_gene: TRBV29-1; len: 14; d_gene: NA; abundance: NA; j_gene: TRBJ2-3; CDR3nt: TGCAGCGTTGAATTGCTCGCTAGCACAGATACGCAGTATTTT; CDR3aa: CSVELLASTDTQYF
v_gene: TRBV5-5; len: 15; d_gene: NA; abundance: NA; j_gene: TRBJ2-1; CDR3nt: TGTGCCAGCAGCTTGACACCGCGGGAAGGAGATGAGCAGTTCTTC; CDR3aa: CASSLTPREGDEQFF